This TCR beta chain was captured by sequencing in a study of radiotherapy plus CTLA-4 blockade in lung cancer. General observations from the study: In blood, tumor-derived TCR clones expanded after radiotherapy plus ipilimumab. Early blood T cell clone dynamics, with interferon-beta, were reported to best predict response.

This clone was seen once. What it binds is unknown. There are 16 residues in the CDR3. V shed 4 bases and J 7 bases; nucleotides not matched to a gene: 14. Per germline, CDR1 LGHNA and CDR2 YSLEER. TCRdb's table, derived via immunoSEQ multiplex PCR, lists solely in-frame clones and lacks some. The top ten hold over 20% of the sample, which has about 76,000 clones, 78% seen once. The V gene is TRBV4-3, the J gene TRBJ1-2, with 8 positions matching TRBD1. This sample comprised peripheral blood, obtained from a patient treated with radiotherapy plus ipilimumab. The receptor comes from a human donor with non-small cell lung cancer whose response to radiotherapy plus ipilimumab could not be evaluated. Some clones in this sample may be carry-over from other donors' samples. This CDR3 is CASSLKLQGGQGGYTF. In DNA form, the CDR3 reads TGCGCCAGCAGCCTAAAACTACAGGGGGGTCAAGGTGGCTACACCTTC.